Listed here are 15 T cell receptor beta chains from one sample, sequenced in a study of blood T cells in healthy people across ages. A second PCR of roughly 7 to 11 cycles used a sample-barcoded 5' primer and a J-beta primer mix. TCRdb re-called the 5' RACE reads through MiXCR, storing one row per CDR3 protein. The data hold roughly 1,000,000 distinct CDR3 sequences, with under 30% observed a single time. The data were also submitted as part of a second study, on T cells of mothers and their children.

The sample consisted of blood. These TCRs come from a girl aged 2 to 10 in good health.

This clonotype was observed a handful of times. This chain joins TRBV11-3 and TRBJ2-5; D is unresolved. V lost 1 base to trimming and J lost 7 bases, with 10 bases between them. Germline loops: CDR1 SGHNT, CDR2 YENEEA. CDR3 length: 13 amino acids. As DNA, the CDR3 is TGTGCCAGCAGCTTAGGGCCATCGGGGACCCAGTACTTC. Protein sequence: CASSLGPSGTQYF.

J is TRBJ2-3 and V is TRBV20-1, with 9 bases lining up with TRBD1. Germline CDR1 reads DFQATT; CDR2 reads SNEGSKA (reference sequence). The CDR3 covers 16 residues. After removal of 0 bases from V and 2 bases from J, the junction contained 6 bases not matched to a gene. In DNA, the CDR3 is TGCAGTGCTAGAGATCCCGGGACAGGGATCACAGATACGCAGTATTTT. It specifies CSARDPGTGITDTQYF.

The chain joins TRBV2 to TRBJ1-4; D remains ambiguous. Germline V gives CDR1 SNHLY, CDR2 FYNNEI. V was clipped by 7 bases and J by 8 bases, with 14 bases between them. This CDR3 spans 13 amino acids. The CDR3 nucleotides read TGTGCCAGCAACGACGGGCACCAGGAAAAACTGTTTTTT. Its protein is CASNDGHQEKLFF.

This clonotype has only one observation. V is TRBV5-5 and J is TRBJ1-4, with D possibly matching TRBD1 (5 bases). Germline V gene lookup returns CDR1 SGHKS and CDR2 YYEKEE (reference sequence). This CDR3 has 16 amino acids. V dropped 4 bases and J dropped 0 bases, with 13 bases sitting between them. The CDR3 DNA sequence: TGTGCCAGCAGCCCCCTCCAGGGTGCAACTAATGAAAAACTGTTTTTT. As protein: CASSPLQGATNEKLFF.

This clonotype occurred a few times. The CDR3 loop reads CASSSNRGFSEKLFF. CDR3 sequence (DNA): TGTGCCAGCAGCTCAAACAGGGGATTTAGTGAAAAACTGTTTTTT. This chain links TRBV7-9 with TRBJ1-4; 7 nucleotides agree with TRBD1. The CDR3 is 15 residues long. CDR1 and CDR2 from the germline V gene are SEHNR and FQNEAQ (reference sequence). V lost 4 bases and J lost 7; bases outside the gene matches: 9.

This clonotype was counted a few times. This sequence joins TRBV7-9 and TRBJ2-5; 7 bases agree with TRBD1. Judging by the DNA end, TRBJ2-7 fits better; the J call may be wrong. CDR3 length: 15 amino acids. Germline V gene lookup returns CDR1 SEHNR and CDR2 FQNEAQ (reference sequence). CDR3 sequence reads: CASSVVGTAVYEQYF. The CDR3 DNA reads TGTGCCAGCAGTGTTGTCGGGACAGCTGTCTACGAGCAGTACTTC.

This clonotype was seen a few times. J is TRBJ1-1 and V is TRBV12-3 or TRBV12-4, with 10 bases that match TRBD1. Trimming removed 6 bases from V and 6 bases from J; junction bases left unmatched: 7. The CDR3 totals 14 residues. The CDR3 DNA is TGTGCCAGCAGCCCCGGACAGGGGGGATCTGAAGCTTTCTTT. As protein: CASSPGQGGSEAFF.

The chain couples TRBV2 to TRBJ2-7, with 9 bases that match TRBD1. The CDR3 extends over 14 amino acids. V dropped 8 bases and J dropped 6; count of bases not matched to a gene: 11. Germline CDR1 is SNHLY and CDR2 is FYNNEI. Here the CDR3 reads CASSGDRAVSEQYF. DNA of the CDR3: TGTGCCAGCTCAGGGGACAGGGCCGTTAGCGAGCAGTACTTC. Based on the CDR3 plus reference TRBV2 and TRBJ2-7, the full variable domain is EPEVTQTPSHQVTQMGQEVILRCVPISNHLYFYWYRQILGQKVEFLVSFYNNEISEKSEIFDDQFSVERPDGSNFTLKIRSTKLEDSAMYFCASSGDRAVSEQYFGPGTRLTVT.

This clonotype was seen just once. The J gene is TRBJ2-5, the V gene TRBV29-1; 13 bases are a match to TRBD2. The J call is in doubt because the DNA end fits TRBJ2-7 better. CDR1 and CDR2 from the germline V gene are SQVTM and ANQGSEA. The CDR3 has 17 amino acids. The CDR3 DNA reads TGCAGCGCCCGACTTGTTACTAGCGGGAGGGCTGAGGACGAGCAGTACTTC. Amino acids: CSARLVTSGRAEDEQYF.

V and J are TRBV12-3 or TRBV12-4 and TRBJ2-7, with D possibly TRBD1 on 6 matching bases. Trimming took off 3 bases at V and 2 bases at J, with 11 bases between the two ends. This CDR3 has 14 residues. The CDR3 DNA reads TGTGCCAGCAGTTTTTCAGGGGCAACCTACGAGCAGTACTTC. It is translated as CASSFSGATYEQYF.

This clonotype was seen a few times. The rearrangement joins TRBV6-2 or TRBV6-3 to TRBJ2-3; 10 bases are a match to TRBD2. Germline V CDR1 and CDR2: MNHEY, SVGEGT. CDR3 length: 15 amino acids. Trimming at V came to 3 bases and at J to 0 bases, leaving 0 bases not matched to a gene. The CDR3 nucleotides read TGTGCCAGCAGTTATAGCGGGGGGAGCACAGATACGCAGTATTTT. Protein product: CASSYSGGSTDTQYF.

This sequence joins TRBV4-1 and TRBJ2-4; D uncertain. This CDR3 comprises 16 residues. Looked up from germline, CDR1 is MGHRA and CDR2 is YSYEKL. The V and J ends lost 4 bases and 0 bases respectively, with 13 bases between them. The CDR3 reads CASSPRLFLAKNIQYF. CDR3 sequence (DNA): TGCGCCAGCAGCCCAAGACTTTTCTTAGCCAAAAACATTCAGTACTTC.

In this sample, this clonotype turned up a few times. The chain joins TRBV24-1 to TRBJ2-6; D call uncertain. The germline gives CDR1 KGHDR, CDR2 SFDVKD. V was trimmed by 9 bases and J by 5 bases, leaving 10 bases between them. There are 13 residues in the CDR3. The CDR3 spells CATGEGRANVLTF. The CDR3, as DNA: TGTGCCACCGGGGAAGGGCGGGCCAACGTCCTGACTTTC.

This clonotype was counted between two and nine times. The chain employs TRBV29-1 and TRBJ2-1, with D maybe TRBD2 (6 bases). The V end lost 1 base, the J end lost 4 bases, and 11 bases lay between the germline ends. CDR1 and CDR2 (germline): SQVTM, ANQGSEA. This CDR3 region has 14 residues. The CDR3, as DNA: TGCAGCGTTGAAGCGCGGGACTCATACAATGAGCAGTTCTTC. Its protein product is CSVEARDSYNEQFF.

This chain uses TRBV7-3 with TRBJ1-1, with 8 bases aligning to TRBD1. CDR3 length: 13 residues. Per the germline V gene, CDR1 is SGHTA and CDR2 is FQGTGA. V trimming: 3 bases; J trimming: 10 bases; junction bases outside the gene matches: 7. The CDR3 DNA sequence: TGTGCCAGCAGCTTGGGACAGGAGATGAGAGCTTTCTTT. Protein: CASSLGQEMRAFF.